Listed below are T cell receptor beta chains from one sample, sequenced in a study of blood T cell repertoires in COVID-19. TCRdb's table, derived via immunoSEQ multiplex PCR, lists solely in-frame clones and lacks some. The data contain about 170,000 clones, about 85% of them seen just once; the ten biggest clones take up about 3%. The sample comprised peripheral blood. Source of these receptors: a human donor with acute or convalescent COVID-19. The donor label of this sample is uncertain. CDR3s include the opening cysteine and the closing phenylalanine or tryptophan. A D gene is named only where the DNA matches it firmly. Clone size is given for some rows only: seen once, a few or many times, or a class if the clone is expanded.

D,J,size,V,CDR3
.,TRBJ1-6,.,TRBV27,CASSLSGISYNSPLHF
.,TRBJ1-3,.,TRBV28,CASSLLGTLTGNTIYF
TRBD1,TRBJ1-3,.,TRBV9,CASSGYLQGLGNTIYF
.,TRBJ2-7,.,TRBV4-3,CASSPELVYEQYF
TRBD1,TRBJ1-6,.,TRBV25-1,CASSRDRGLRGNSPLHF
.,TRBJ1-1,.,TRBV23-1,CASSQSRENTEAFF
TRBD1,TRBJ1-2,.,TRBV14,CASSLRGGTDNGYTF
TRBD1,TRBJ2-4,.,TRBV5-1,CASSLIQGALNIQYF
TRBD1,TRBJ1-3,.,TRBV5-1,CASSPVGGTGSGNTIYF
.,TRBJ2-2,.,TRBV6-4,CASSAGTNTGELFF
TRBD1,TRBJ2-7,.,TRBV9,CASSVGSLQGAGNEQYF
.,TRBJ1-4,.,TRBV19,CASGGDATNEKLFF
.,TRBJ2-2,.,TRBV14,CASSQGGTPAGGELFF
.,TRBJ1-2,once,TRBV28,CASSLWDTNYGYTF
TRBD1,TRBJ1-4,.,TRBV11-3,CASSTQWGQRGGKLFF
.,TRBJ2-6,once,TRBV6-2/TRBV6-3,CASSYSFGSGANVLTF
.,TRBJ2-3,.,TRBV5-1,CASSLGVRGTDTQYF
.,TRBJ1-1,.,TRBV19,CASSEQGSEAFF
TRBD1,TRBJ2-1,.,TRBV7-3,CASSVHGTVYNEQFF
TRBD1,TRBJ1-1,.,TRBV7-8,CASSSWTGLRTEAFF
TRBD2,TRBJ2-2,.,TRBV7-2,CASSLRGRVTGELFF
TRBD2,TRBJ2-1,.,TRBV6-2/TRBV6-3,CASSSSLAGIYNEQFF
.,TRBJ2-3,.,TRBV5-1,CASSFDSHATNTQYF
TRBD1,TRBJ1-5,.,TRBV3-1/TRBV3-2,CASGQEGNQPQHF
TRBD2,TRBJ2-3,.,TRBV14,CASSAIAGGRSDTQYF
TRBD2,TRBJ2-4,.,TRBV28,CASSFGEGGPKNIQYF
.,TRBJ1-2,once,TRBV5-5,CASSSSTGLNYGYTF
.,TRBJ2-6,once,TRBV28,CASFHSRANVLTF
TRBD1,TRBJ1-6,.,TRBV6-5,CASSYSGGNNSPLHF
.,TRBJ1-3,once,TRBV15,CATSRDLKGSGGNTIYF
.,TRBJ2-5,.,TRBV6-1,CASSEGGLGETQYF
.,TRBJ2-5,.,TRBV11-2,CASSSHFRGEGQETQYF
.,TRBJ1-2,.,TRBV19,CASSTSVDRGVDYGYTF
TRBD1,TRBJ1-6,.,TRBV4-2,CASSQGPGTGIRDSPLHF
.,TRBJ2-2,.,TRBV5-1,CASSLTVSNTGELFF
.,TRBJ2-1,.,TRBV6-2/TRBV6-3,CASSYSILSSYNEQFF
.,TRBJ1-1,.,TRBV5-5,CASSLAPTVEAFF
.,TRBJ1-5,.,TRBV7-8,CASSTGGGNQPQHF
.,TRBJ2-3,.,TRBV11-3,CASRLQGGETQYF
TRBD1,TRBJ1-3,.,TRBV7-9,CASSSGQVVSGNTIYF
TRBD1,TRBJ2-2,.,TRBV24-1,CATKRTGEGGELFF
.,TRBJ2-2,.,TRBV11-1,CASSLALGAGNTGELFF
TRBD2,TRBJ2-4,.,TRBV3-1/TRBV3-2,CASSQSGGKNIQYF
.,TRBJ2-5,.,TRBV18,CASSGGGYEETQYF
.,TRBJ1-6,once,TRBV10-1,CATPNRGRDTEDSPLHF
.,TRBJ1-2,.,TRBV7-2,CASSPRKAGFYGYTF
.,TRBJ1-6,.,TRBV18,CASSPDRTGRNSPLHF